These T cell receptor beta chains were read from a single sample in a study of CD8 T cells in Susac syndrome. MiXCR, applied by TCRdb to the immunoSEQ multiplex PCR reads, yields one record per CDR3 protein. The table lists 210,000 or so distinct CDR3 sequences, 80% to 95% of them singletons. Specimen: CD8+ T cells from PBMCs. The receptor set was obtained from a human donor with multiple sclerosis. Both conserved end residues are part of each CDR3. A D gene is named only where the DNA matches it firmly. Size tells how often a clone was seen (once, few, many) or the class of an expanded clone, and some rows leave it out.

once | TRBJ2-5 | - | 18 | TRBV3-1 | TGTGCCAGCAGCCAAGAGTGGGCGGACGCGCAAACCCAAGAGACCCAGTACTTC | CASSQEWADAQTQETQYF
- | TRBJ1-5 | - | 12 | TRBV2 | TGTGCCAGCAGGGGTAGCAATCAGCCCCAGCATTTT | CASRGSNQPQHF
- | TRBJ2-1 | - | 12 | TRBV30 | TGTGCCTGGAGTCCTTCCCACAATGAGCAGTTCTTC | CAWSPSHNEQFF
- | TRBJ1-2 | - | 13 | TRBV2 | TGTGCCAACAGAGCCCCGCAGGACTATGGCTACACCTTC | CANRAPQDYGYTF
- | TRBJ2-7 | TRBD2 | 16 | TRBV4-1 | TGCGCCAGCAGCTTCCGATTAGCGGGAGAGGGCTACGAGCAGTACTTC | CASSFRLAGEGYEQYF
- | TRBJ2-3 | TRBD1 | 18 | TRBV4-3 | TGCGCCAGCAGCCAAGAAGAGACAGGGGAGGTTACCACAGATACGCAGTATTTT | CASSQEETGEVTTDTQYF
- | TRBJ2-5 | TRBD2 | 16 | TRBV27 | TGTGCCAGCAGTTTATATCCTAGCGGGGGCGAAGAGACCCAGTACTTC | CASSLYPSGGEETQYF
- | TRBJ1-1 | - | 14 | TRBV5-4 | TGTGCCAGCAGCACCTCCCGGGCCGACACTGAAGCTTTCTTT | CASSTSRADTEAFF
- | TRBJ2-2 | - | 18 | TRBV6-2/TRBV6-3 | TGTGCCAGCAGTAGAAGACGAATATGGGCAGGGAACACCGGGGAGCTGTTTTTT | CASSRRRIWAGNTGELFF
- | TRBJ2-1 | - | 15 | TRBV9 | TGTGCCAGCAGCGGACGGTACGCGGGGAACAATGAGCAGTTCTTC | CASSGRYAGNNEQFF
- | TRBJ1-1 | TRBD1 | 16 | TRBV4-3 | TGCGCCAGCAGCCAAGATTTGAGGGGGCTAAACACTGAAGCTTTCTTT | CASSQDLRGLNTEAFF
- | TRBJ2-4 | TRBD2 | 18 | TRBV6-5 | TGTGCCAGCAGTTCCACTTTGCCGCTAGCGGGAGGTTTAAACATTCAGTACTTC | CASSSTLPLAGGLNIQYF
- | TRBJ1-4 | - | 14 | TRBV6-5 | TGTGCCAGCAGTTACTTGACCGGCGTGACAAAACTGTTTTTT | CASSYLTGVTKLFF
- | TRBJ2-7 | - | 12 | TRBV12-3/TRBV12-4 | TGTGCCAGCAGTTTTGGGGCCCCCGAGCAGTACTTC | CASSFGAPEQYF
- | TRBJ2-7 | - | 13 | TRBV14 | TGTGCCAGCAGCTCCTGGGCGTCCTACGAGCAGTACTTC | CASSSWASYEQYF
- | TRBJ1-1 | - | 14 | TRBV27 | TGTGCCAGCAGTTCAGAGGGTGTAGTGACTGAAGCTTTCTTT | CASSSEGVVTEAFF
- | TRBJ2-2 | TRBD2 | 14 | TRBV29-1 | TGCAGCGCCGAGGGACTAGTGAACACCGGGGAGCAGTTTTTT | CSAEGLVNTGEQFF
- | TRBJ2-7 | - | 13 | TRBV6-1 | TGTGCCAGCAGTGAAATGACTAGGGTCGAGCAGTACTTC | CASSEMTRVEQYF
once | TRBJ2-7 | TRBD2 | 15 | TRBV9 | TGTGCCAGCAGCGATACTAGCGGGAGGGCGGGAGAGCAGTACTTC | CASSDTSGRAGEQYF
- | TRBJ2-5 | - | 16 | TRBV3-1 | TGTGCCAGCAGCCAAGTTGTAATGGGAGGAGAGGAGACCCAGTACTTC | CASSQVVMGGEETQYF
- | TRBJ1-1 | - | 14 | TRBV19 | TGTGCCAGTAGTATAGATGGGGGTCGCACTGAAGCTTTCTTT | CASSIDGGRTEAFF
- | TRBJ1-4 | - | 17 | TRBV7-9 | TGTGCCAGCAGCTTACGGGCCCTCCAAGGAACTAATGAAAAACTGTTTTTT | CASSLRALQGTNEKLFF
- | TRBJ1-1 | - | 13 | TRBV30 | TGTGCCTGGAAGGTGCCAGGGGACACTGAAGCTTTCTTT | CAWKVPGDTEAFF
- | TRBJ1-2 | TRBD1 | 12 | TRBV12-3/TRBV12-4 | TGTGCCAGCATTTTGACAGGGGAGGGCTACACCTTC | CASILTGEGYTF
- | TRBJ2-2 | - | 12 | TRBV6-2/TRBV6-3 | TGTGCCACCTCCCCCCGCACCGGGGAGCTGTTTTTT | CATSPRTGELFF
- | TRBJ2-7 | TRBD2 | 15 | TRBV11-2 | TGTGCCAGCAGCTTAGCGGCTAGCGGGGGGTACGAGCAGTACTTC | CASSLAASGGYEQYF
- | TRBJ2-1 | - | 17 | TRBV24-1 | TGTGCCACCAGTGACCATACAGCCGAGGGGGCCTACAATGAGCAGTTCTTC | CATSDHTAEGAYNEQFF